Shown below are 21 T cell receptor beta chains from a single sample sequenced in a study of tumor-infiltrating lymphocytes in primary liver carcinoma. The authors made TCR beta cDNA from about 500 ng total RNA with a constant-region primer. The TCR beta library was amplified through three nested multiplex PCR rounds in a modified ARM-PCR procedure. It was with TRBV1-TRBV30 forward primers and a C-beta reverse primer that the first two PCR rounds were run, at approximately 10 cycles each. Each CDR3 protein gets one entry after TCRdb re-called the multiplex PCR reads with MiXCR. The table shows about 84,000 distinct CDR3 sequences, with roughly 72% occurring only once. Unsorted bulk tissue of about 19-31 mg yielded co-extracted RNA and DNA. Sequencing was carried out using liver tumor tissue from sampling region 1. Subset given: tumor region T1, superior pole. These receptor sequences come from a man aged 35-49 years with primary liver carcinoma and hepatitis B virus infection.

V and J are TRBV6-6 and TRBJ2-7; the D gene is possibly TRBD2 (6 bases). Germline V gene lookup returns CDR1 MNHNY and CDR2 SVGAGI (reference sequence). The CDR3 covers 16 residues. The V and J ends lost 4 bases and 0 bases respectively, with 16 bases between them. The chain's CDR3 is CASSFHTDGSSYEQYF. In DNA form, the CDR3 reads TGTGCCAGCAGTTTCCACACGGACGGGAGCTCCTACGAGCAGTACTTC.

This chain's CDR3 is CAGTIGLATDTQYF. DNA for the CDR3: TGTGCCGGCACCATCGGACTAGCGACAGATACGCAGTATTTT. The chain couples TRBV6-2 or TRBV6-3 to TRBJ2-3, with 9 bases that match TRBD2. Germline values: CDR1 MNHEY, CDR2 SVGEGT. J lost 3 bases, V lost 11 bases, and 9 bases had no gene match. The CDR3 contains 14 residues.

As to this clonotype: This CDR3 fails to terminate in the conserved phenylalanine or tryptophan, so it likely reflects a read error. The V call is TRBV4-1, the J call TRBJ2-7; D assignment may be TRBD1 or TRBD2 (5 bases each). The CDR3 is 14 amino acids. CDR1 and CDR2 (germline): MGHRA, YSYEKL. The CDR3 loop is CAGRPGLSSYEQYL. DNA for the CDR3: TGCGCCGGCAGACCGGGGCTGAGCTCCTACGAGCAGTACTTA.

The V call is TRBV12-3 or TRBV12-4, the J call TRBJ1-3; D possibly corresponds to TRBD1 (5 bases). There are 15 residues in the CDR3. Trimming shortened V by 10 bases and J by 2 bases, and 18 bases separated the two germline ends. The CDR3 DNA follows: TGTGCCATTACGACCGGGGCAGCGACTGGAAACACCATATATTTT. Translated, it gives CAITTGAATGNTIYF.

This clonotype was detected only once. Without the conserved terminal phenylalanine or tryptophan, this CDR3 likely stems from a read error. This rearrangement joins TRBV12-3 or TRBV12-4 to TRBJ2-1; D not resolved. The CDR3 runs to 15 residues. The DNA of the CDR3 is TGTGCCAGCAGTTTCGCTGATTACTCCGACAATGAGCAGTTCCTC. As protein: CASSFADYSDNEQFL.

As DNA, the CDR3 is TGCAGCGTTGCGTGGGGAGGGGGCATAGGAGGTACGCAGTATTTT. Its protein is CSVAWGGGIGGTQYF. The gene calls are TRBV29-1 and TRBJ2-3, with D perhaps TRBD1 or TRBD2 (7 bases each). CDR3 length: 15 residues. In germline, CDR1 is SQVTM, CDR2 ANQGSEA. Trimming removed 4 bases at V and 8 bases at J, with 22 bases between.

With respect to this clonotype: The missing conserved phenylalanine or tryptophan at the end of this CDR3 makes a read error likely. This sequence joins TRBV6-6 and TRBJ2-2; D is uncertain. Deletions cut 7 bases from V and 6 bases from J, with 9 bases between. Germline CDR1 MNHNY, CDR2 SVGAGI (reference sequence). The CDR3 sequence is 12 residues long. CDR3 DNA sequence: TGTGCCAGCACCCTGTCCTCCGGGGAGCTGTTTTGT. It translates to CASTLSSGELFC.

This clonotype was found once. Germline and junction disagree at one end, which may indicate a read error. The chain joins TRBV5-4 to TRBJ2-7; 9 bases line up with TRBD2. Germline lookup yields CDR1 SGHNT and CDR2 YYREEE (reference sequence). CDR3 size: 15 residues. CDR3 sequence reads: CASSPGLAITYEQYF. The CDR3 DNA sequence: TGTGCCAGCAGCCCAGGACTAGCGATAACCTACGAGCAGTATTTC.

This clonotype has at least ten counts. V and J are TRBV6-4 and TRBJ2-1; 7 bases line up with TRBD2. This CDR3 comprises 13 residues. CDR1 is MRHNA, CDR2 SNTAGT, per germline. The V gene end was trimmed by 0 bases and the J gene end by 15 bases; junction bases not matched to a gene: 8. In DNA, the CDR3 is TGTGCCAGCAGTGACTCGAGCAGCGGGATTACGTTCTTC. The encoded protein is CASSDSSSGITFF.

In regard to this clonotype: A much larger clone differs by one base, so this may be a read error. This sequence joins TRBV11-2 and TRBJ2-7; D gene unclear. From germline, CDR1 is SGHAT and CDR2 FQNNGV. This CDR3 comprises 11 residues. This CDR3 is CASSLSYDQYF. The CDR3 DNA sequence: TGTGCCAGCAGCTTATCCTACGACCAGTACTTC.

Details on this clonotype: A much larger clone differs by one base, so this may be a read error. V and J are TRBV30 and TRBJ1-5; perhaps TRBD1 as D (6 bases). Germline V gene data show CDR1 as GTSNPN and CDR2 as SVGIG (reference sequence). The CDR3 consists of 14 residues. The CDR3 sequence: CAWKDSYSNQSQHF. The DNA of the CDR3 is TGTGCCTGGAAGGACAGTTATAGCAATCAGTCCCAGCATTTT.

Comments on this clonotype: No conserved phenylalanine or tryptophan ends this CDR3, so it is likely a read error. This chain uses TRBV11-2 with TRBJ2-2; 9 nucleotides align to TRBD2. The CDR3 sequence is 16 residues long. CDR1 and CDR2 from the germline V gene are SGHAT and FQNNGV. V trimming: 5 bases; J trimming: 5 bases; junction bases outside the gene matches: 9. The CDR3 loop reads CASSKVALAGTGELFL. The CDR3 bases are TGTGCCAGCAGCAAAGTGGCGCTAGCGGGAACCGGGGAGCTGTTTTTG.

Remarks on this clonotype: A read error may be the cause here, since a much bigger clone is one base away. Lacking the conserved final phenylalanine or tryptophan, this CDR3 likely reflects a read error. This chain uses TRBV5-1 with TRBJ1-1, with a weak D call TRBD1 (6 bases). The CDR3 is 13 residues long. The V end lost 5 bases, the J end lost 3 bases, and 11 bases lay between the germline ends. Germline V gene sequence: CDR1 SGHRS, CDR2 YFSETQ. CDR3 in DNA: TGCGCCAGCAGAGGGGGACCGGACACTGAAGCTTTCTAT. It specifies CASRGGPDTEAFY.

Comment on this clonotype: A junction end diverges from the germline sequence, so it may reflect a read error. V is TRBV6-5 and J is TRBJ2-1; D is possibly TRBD2 (6 bases). The germline V gene encodes CDR1 MNHEY and CDR2 SVGAGI. The CDR3 is 17 residues long. CDR3 in DNA: TGTGCCTGCAGTTACTCGCGGGGAGGCGGCCCCTACAATGAGCAGTTCTTC. Its protein is CACSYSRGGGPYNEQFF.

Notes on this clonotype: A read error may account for a junction end that differs from germline. The chain has TRBV11-2 and TRBJ2-3, with 9 bases matching TRBD2. This CDR3 spans 16 amino acids. Germline lookup yields CDR1 SGHAT and CDR2 FQNNGV. CDR3 in amino acids: CASSPPTSGYTDTHYF. The DNA of the CDR3 is TGTGCCAGCAGCCCCCCGACTAGCGGCTACACAGATACGCACTATTTT.

This clonotype is termed medium-sized. The chain uses TRBV4-1 and TRBJ2-1; TRBD2 agrees at 10 bases. With V trimmed by 1 base and J by 7 bases, 13 bases remained unmatched. This CDR3 comprises 18 residues. CDR1 MGHRA and CDR2 YSYEKL come from the germline V gene. The CDR3 region has the DNA TGCGCCAGCAGCCAAGTAGCGGCTAGCGGGAGCCTCTGGAATGAGCAGTTCTTC. Its translation: CASSQVAASGSLWNEQFF.

Regarding this clonotype: One end of the junction does not line up with germline, which may come from a read error. The chain couples TRBV5-6 to TRBJ1-4; 7 bases are shared with TRBD1. CDR1 and CDR2 (germline): SGHDT, YYEEEE. The CDR3 runs to 13 residues. CDR3 protein: CASNLTGTEKLLF. DNA of the CDR3: TGTGCCAGCAACCTGACAGGGACTGAAAAACTGCTTTTT.

About this clonotype itself: Since a much larger clone is just one base distant, this may be a read error. This CDR3 is missing its conserved last phenylalanine or tryptophan, likely due to a read error. The gene calls are TRBV28 and TRBJ1-2; weak D call: TRBD1 (6 bases). The V gene lost 6 bases and the J gene lost 1 base, with 12 bases spanning the gap. Germline V CDR1 and CDR2: MDHEN, SYDVKM. The CDR3 has 14 amino acids. DNA for the CDR3: TGTGCCAGCAGACGGGACACCTATAACTATGGCTACACCTCC. Its translation is CASRRDTYNYGYTS.

The CDR3 coding sequence is TGCGCCAGCAGAGGGGGAGGCTCCTATAAGCAGTACTTC. Its protein is CASRGGGSYKQYF. The chain has TRBV10-2 and TRBJ2-7; D might be TRBD1 or TRBD2, each matching 6 bases. Germline CDR1 and CDR2: WSHSY and SAAADI. CDR3 size: 13 residues. Trimming stripped 6 bases from V and 8 bases from J, with 17 bases between.

About this clonotype: The missing conserved phenylalanine or tryptophan at the end of this CDR3 makes a read error likely. The DNA is left out, because the CDR3 cannot be placed on it with certainty; the CDR3 is given as TCRdb lists it. J is TRBJ2-5 and V is TRBV11-2; whether TRBD1, the table's D call, matches the DNA was not checked. In germline, CDR1 is SGHAT, CDR2 FQNNGV. The CDR3 is 14 residues long, counting both termini. The CDR3 is CASSLGTAQETQNL.

This clonotype was counted ten times or more. CDR3 bases: TGTGCCAGCAGCCCGGACGGGAACACTGAAGCTTTCTTT. Its protein product is CASSPDGNTEAFF. The genes are TRBV12-3 or TRBV12-4 and TRBJ1-1; D is unresolved. This CDR3 region has 13 residues. V was pared by 6 bases and J by 1 base, with 9 bases between.